This T cell receptor beta chain derives from a study of neoadjuvant anti-PD-1 for oral cavity cancer. In germline, CDR1 is MNHEY, CDR2 SVGAGI. The CDR3 is made up of 15 amino acids. The V gene end was trimmed by 7 bases and the J gene end by 5 bases; junction bases not matched to a gene: 8. TCRdb's copy holds only in-frame clones and misses some; the assay was immunoSEQ multiplex PCR. Among about 61,000 clones listed, around 85% were seen once. These newly diagnosed stage II-IVA oral cavity squamous cell carcinoma patients had no prior systemic or radiation treatment. Blood cells were analyzed directly, without culture or expansion.

This sequence joins TRBV6-5 and TRBJ1-4, with TRBD1 matching over 9 bases. The material was PBMCs, obtained before nivolumab (anti-PD-1) treatment. This TCR came from a person aged 40-85 years with oral cavity squamous cell carcinoma. The chain's CDR3 is CASMELGTGNEKLFF. The CDR3 DNA sequence: TGTGCCAGCATGGAACTCGGGACAGGGAATGAAAAACTGTTTTTT.